The 29 T cell receptor beta chains below come from one sample, sequenced in a study of blood T cell repertoires in COVID-19. Measured with immunoSEQ multiplex PCR; TCRdb has only the in-frame clones, and not every one. The sample includes about 240,000 clones, about 82% of them seen just once. Sequenced input: peripheral blood. These receptor sequences come from a man older than 75 with acute or convalescent COVID-19.

This chain joins TRBV11-2 and TRBJ2-3; 12 bases align to TRBD2. With V trimmed by 4 bases and J by 1 base, 3 bases remained unmatched. This CDR3 region has 16 residues. CDR1 and CDR2 (germline): SGHAT, FQNNGV. The CDR3 sequence is CASSWTSGIGTDTQYF. In DNA form, the CDR3 reads TGTGCCAGCAGCTGGACTAGCGGGATAGGCACAGATACGCAGTATTTT.

This clone was recorded once. This chain joins TRBV6-5 and TRBJ1-4, with D possibly matching TRBD1 (5 bases). The CDR3 sequence is 13 residues long. The germline CDR1 and CDR2 sequences are MNHEY and SVGAGI. Trimming took 8 bases from V and 8 from J, leaving 15 bases between them. The CDR3 loop is CASSRYGGEKLFF. For the CDR3, the DNA is TGTGCCAGCTCACGTTATGGGGGGGAAAAACTGTTTTTT.

The genes are TRBV7-6 and TRBJ2-2; D is undetermined. The V end was cut by 0 bases, the J end by 7 bases, with 12 bases between. The CDR3 covers 15 residues. The V gene's germline CDR1 is SGHVS and CDR2 FNYEAQ. CDR3: CASSLASNYGGELFF. DNA of the CDR3: TGTGCCAGCAGCTTAGCTTCGAACTATGGCGGGGAGCTGTTTTTT.

This chain uses TRBV19 with TRBJ2-2; 8 nucleotides line up with TRBD2. This CDR3 region has 16 residues. Germline-derived CDR1 and CDR2 are LNHDA and SQIVND (reference sequence). V was clipped by 3 bases and J by 2 bases; unmatched bases: 5. The CDR3 nucleotides are TGTGCCAGTAGTATGGCAGCGGGGGTAAACACCGGGGAGCTGTTTTTT. Amino acid sequence: CASSMAAGVNTGELFF.

This clone was counted a few times. The rearrangement links TRBV11-2 to TRBJ1-6, with 10 bases fitting TRBD1. Germline CDR1 SGHAT, CDR2 FQNNGV. CDR3 length: 15 residues. The trim removed 1 base at V and 10 bases at J, leaving 4 bases unmatched. CDR3 DNA sequence: TGTGCCAGCAGCTTAGGGGGACAGGGGCAATCACCCCTCCACTTT. This gives the protein CASSLGGQGQSPLHF.

This clone was counted once. The V call is TRBV4-2, the J call TRBJ2-1; 10 bases map to TRBD2. The CDR3 sequence is 15 residues long. V gave up 6 bases and J gave up 1 base; unmatched junction bases: 3. Germline V lookup: CDR1 LGHNA, CDR2 YNFKEQ. For the CDR3, the DNA is TGTGCCAGCAGGTTGACTAGCGGGTCCTACAATGAGCAGTTCTTC. Protein product: CASRLTSGSYNEQFF.

Turning to this clone: At one end the junction does not follow the germline gene, possibly because of a read error. The chain uses TRBV9 and TRBJ1-3, with 7 nucleotides matching TRBD1. The length of the CDR3 is 14 residues. Germline V lookup: CDR1 SGDLS, CDR2 YYNGEE. CDR3 DNA sequence: TGTGCCAGCAGCGAGACAGGGACTGGAACCACCATATATTTT. Residues: CASSETGTGTTIYF. Complete variable domain (other parts from reference TRBV9 and TRBJ1-3): DSGVTQTPKHLITATGQRVTLRCSPRSGDLSVYWYQQSLDQGLQFLIQYYNGEERAKGNILERFSAQQFPDLHSELNLSSLELGDSALYFCASSETGTGTTIYFGEGSWLTVV.

This chain joins TRBV28 and TRBJ2-7; 8 positions agree with TRBD1. J lost 0 bases, V lost 5 bases, and 3 bases had no gene match. The V gene's germline CDR1 is MDHEN and CDR2 SYDVKM. The CDR3 length is 14 residues. CDR3 coding DNA: TGTGCCAGCAGTCGGACAGGGAGCTCCTACGAGCAGTACTTC. Protein sequence: CASSRTGSSYEQYF.

The V and J genes are TRBV28 and TRBJ1-1; no firm D call. CDR1 and CDR2 from the germline V gene are MDHEN and SYDVKM. The V end lost 3 bases, the J end lost 4 bases, and 15 bases lay between the germline ends. This CDR3 contains 15 residues. The CDR3 sequence: CASSLSHIAGTEAFF. The DNA for the CDR3 is TGTGCCAGCAGTTTGAGTCATATTGCGGGCACTGAAGCTTTCTTT.

The chain joins TRBV28 to TRBJ2-2, with D possibly matching TRBD1 (6 bases). The V and J ends lost 9 bases and 7 bases respectively, with 15 bases between them. Germline loops: CDR1 MDHEN, CDR2 SYDVKM. This CDR3 comprises 13 residues. The DNA for the CDR3 is TGTGCCAGTGAAAGGGGGACCTACGGGGAGCTGTTTTTT. Translation: CASERGTYGELFF.

The chain has TRBV28 and TRBJ2-3; maybe TRBD1 (5 bases). Germline CDR1 MDHEN, CDR2 SYDVKM. The CDR3 spans 16 residues. Trimming left V 6 bases short and J 2 bases short, with 18 bases between. CDR3: CASSRNPRDHTDTQYF. The CDR3 DNA reads as TGTGCCAGCAGCCGTAACCCCAGGGATCACACAGATACGCAGTATTTT. The full variable domain, completed using reference TRBV28 and TRBJ2-3, is DVKVTQSSRYLVKRTGEKVFLECVQDMDHENMFWYRQDPGLGLRLIYFSYDVKMKEKGDIPEGYSVSREKKERFSLILESASTNQTSMYLCASSRNPRDHTDTQYFGPGTRLTVL.

The genes are TRBV5-1 and TRBJ1-3, with 7 bases lining up with TRBD1. Germline V gene data show CDR1 as SGHRS and CDR2 as YFSETQ. J was trimmed by 0 bases and V by 4 bases; bases with no gene match: 4. The CDR3 consists of 15 residues. This CDR3 is CASSPGQSSGNTIYF. Written as DNA, the CDR3 is TGCGCCAGCAGCCCGGGACAGTCCTCTGGAAACACCATATATTTT.

The V call is TRBV5-1, the J call TRBJ2-7, with 10 bases lining up with TRBD1. The CDR3 totals 15 residues. J gave up 4 bases and V 0 bases, and 4 bases lay outside the gene matches. Per the germline V gene, CDR1 is SGHRS and CDR2 is YFSETQ. CDR3 residues: CASSLAPGQGYEQYF. Here the CDR3 DNA reads TGCGCCAGCAGCTTGGCCCCGGGACAGGGGTACGAGCAGTACTTC.

This sequence joins TRBV10-3 and TRBJ2-2; D may be TRBD1 (5 bases). Trimming removed 0 bases at V and 7 bases at J, with 12 bases between. The CDR3 is made up of 15 amino acids. Germline lookup yields CDR1 ENHRY and CDR2 SYGVKD. The CDR3 DNA reads TGTGCCATCAGTGAGTCCCCCCAGGGCAACGGGGAGCTGTTTTTT. Translating it yields CAISESPQGNGELFF.

The chain carries TRBV25-1 and TRBJ1-1; TRBD1 is a possible D gene (6 bases). Deletions cut 3 bases from V and 2 bases from J, with 19 bases between. This CDR3 is 17 amino acids long. The V gene's germline CDR1 is MGHDK and CDR2 SYGVNS. CDR3 loop: CASSDQEATGPNTEAFF. The CDR3 DNA follows: TGTGCCAGCAGTGACCAGGAGGCCACAGGGCCTAACACTGAAGCTTTCTTT.

The chain uses TRBV10-1 and TRBJ1-1, with TRBD1 as a possible D gene (5 bases). Germline V gene data show CDR1 as WNHNN and CDR2 as SYGVQD (reference sequence). The CDR3 is 13 residues long. Trimming stripped 5 bases from V and 4 bases from J, with 11 bases between. The DNA for the CDR3 is TGCGCCAGCAGTCCGGTGGGGGGCACTGAAGCTTTCTTT. As protein: CASSPVGGTEAFF.

V is TRBV7-9 and J is TRBJ1-4; TRBD1 matches 8 bases. V was pared by 4 bases and J by 7 bases, with 11 bases of the junction left unmatched. Germline CDR1 SEHNR, CDR2 FQNEAQ (reference sequence). This CDR3 is 16 amino acids long. The CDR3 region is CASSSTGEGLREKLFF. DNA of the CDR3: TGTGCCAGCAGCTCGACAGGGGAGGGGTTGCGTGAAAAACTGTTTTTT.

This rearrangement joins TRBV7-2 to TRBJ1-2; unclear D gene. The germline V gene has CDR1 SGHTA and CDR2 FQGNSA. This CDR3 is built from 14 residues. V was clipped by 5 bases and J by 3 bases, with 13 bases between them. CDR3 nucleotides: TGTGCCAGCAGCCCAAGAGAGGCGCACTATGGCTACACCTTC. It yields the protein CASSPREAHYGYTF.

The table lists this clone with a count of one. The chain carries TRBV10-1 and TRBJ2-3, with D perhaps TRBD2 (6 bases). This CDR3 is 16 amino acids long. CDR1 is WNHNN and CDR2 is SYGVQD in the germline V gene (reference sequence). Deletions cut 3 bases from V and 2 bases from J, with 15 bases between. The CDR3 reads CASSEPAGRYTDTQYF. The CDR3 region has the DNA TGCGCCAGCAGTGAACCGGCGGGGCGATACACAGATACGCAGTATTTT.

The chain has TRBV2 and TRBJ1-1; 8 bases are a match to TRBD1. Germline values: CDR1 SNHLY, CDR2 FYNNEI. The CDR3 is 14 residues long. The J segment lost 1 base and the V segment lost 5 bases, leaving 3 bases of the junction unmatched. CDR3 loop: CASSWGQANTEAFF. CDR3 DNA: TGTGCCAGCAGTTGGGGACAGGCGAACACTGAAGCTTTCTTT.

CDR3 in DNA: TGTGCCAGCAGCCAAGGCCGTAACATTTACAATGAGCAGTTCTTC. This translates into CASSQGRNIYNEQFF. J is TRBJ2-1 and V is TRBV4-2, with D hard to call. Germline CDR1 reads LGHNA; CDR2 reads YNFKEQ. The CDR3 sequence is 15 residues long. The V end lost 1 base, the J end lost 4 bases, and 11 bases lay between the germline ends.

This clone was recorded a few times. This CDR3 reads CASSLTGRNTGELFF. The CDR3 region has the DNA TGTGCCAGCAGCTTGACAGGGAGGAACACCGGGGAGCTGTTTTTT. V gene TRBV5-4 combines with J gene TRBJ2-2, with D possibly matching TRBD1 (6 bases). V shed 1 base and J shed 1 base, with 8 bases lying between them. The germline V gene has CDR1 SGHNT and CDR2 YYREEE (reference sequence). The CDR3 covers 15 residues.

This clone was picked up one time. The CDR3 DNA reads TGTGCCAGCAGTTTCCCGAGAGCAGGGAGCAATCAGCCCCAGCATTTT. Amino acid sequence: CASSFPRAGSNQPQHF. The chain couples TRBV28 to TRBJ1-5, with D possibly TRBD1 on 5 matching bases. V lost 3 bases, J lost 1 base, and 13 bases lay in between. Germline lookup yields CDR1 MDHEN and CDR2 SYDVKM. The CDR3 consists of 16 residues.

The chain links TRBV18 to TRBJ2-7; TRBD2 matches 7 bases. Germline loops: CDR1 KGHSH, CDR2 LQKENI. This CDR3 region has 15 residues. J gave up 6 bases and V 3 bases, and 11 bases lay outside the gene matches. CDR3 DNA: TGTGCCAGCTCACCCGTCGGGGGGTCCCTCCTCGAGCAGTACTTC. As protein: CASSPVGGSLLEQYF.

This clone was seen just once. The J gene is TRBJ2-2, the V gene TRBV5-1; perhaps TRBD1 as D (5 bases). Germline-derived CDR1 and CDR2 are SGHRS and YFSETQ. Trimming stripped 4 bases from V and 0 bases from J, with 13 bases between. The CDR3 is 16 amino acids. The CDR3 reads CASSPQVIANTGELFF. The CDR3 nucleotides are TGCGCCAGCAGCCCACAGGTTATTGCGAACACCGGGGAGCTGTTTTTT. Using reference TRBV5-1 and TRBJ2-2 for the parts outside the CDR3, the full variable domain is KAGVTQTPRYLIKTRGQQVTLSCSPISGHRSVSWYQQTPGQGLQFLFEYFSETQRNKGNFPGRFSGRQFSNSRSEMNVSTLELGDSALYLCASSPQVIANTGELFFGEGSRLTVL.

This chain joins TRBV19 and TRBJ1-1; TRBD1 might be the D (5 bases). Germline V gene data show CDR1 as LNHDA and CDR2 as SQIVND (reference sequence). The CDR3 is 14 amino acids. Trimming cost V 5 bases and J 3 bases, with 13 bases left between them. The CDR3 here is CASSLVRGDTEAFF. In DNA, the CDR3 is TGTGCCAGTAGTTTGGTAAGGGGTGACACTGAAGCTTTCTTT.

The chain is built from TRBV6-6 and TRBJ2-7; 10 bases line up with TRBD2. CDR3 length: 15 amino acids. Germline CDR1 MNHNY, CDR2 SVGAGI (reference sequence). V lost 0 bases, J lost 7 bases, and 6 bases stayed unmatched. The CDR3 DNA reads as TGTGCCAGCAGTTACTCAGCGACTAGCGGGCCTGAGCAGTACTTC. It translates to CASSYSATSGPEQYF.

This rearrangement joins TRBV15 to TRBJ2-1, with 9 nucleotides matching TRBD1. CDR1 and CDR2 (germline): LNHNV, YYDKDF (reference sequence). The CDR3 contains 14 residues. V dropped 1 base and J dropped 12; count of bases not matched to a gene: 7. The CDR3 DNA sequence: TGTGCCACCAGCAGAGCTGAACAGGGGGCCGGGCAGTTCTTC. Its translation is CATSRAEQGAGQFF.

V gene TRBV29-1 combines with J gene TRBJ1-5, with a weak D call TRBD1 (6 bases). The V gene's germline CDR1 is SQVTM and CDR2 ANQGSEA. The CDR3 covers 13 residues. Trimming removed 6 bases at V and 5 bases at J, with 14 bases between. The CDR3 DNA is TGCAGCGTCACCTACAGGGACGATCAGCCCCAGCATTTT. Its translation is CSVTYRDDQPQHF. Supplemented by reference TRBV29-1 and TRBJ1-5, the full variable domain reads SAVISQKPSRDICQRGTSLTIQCQVDSQVTMMFWYRQQPGQSLTLIATANQGSEATYESGFVIDKFPISRPNLTFSTLTVSNMSPEDSSIYLCSVTYRDDQPQHFGDGTRLSIL.